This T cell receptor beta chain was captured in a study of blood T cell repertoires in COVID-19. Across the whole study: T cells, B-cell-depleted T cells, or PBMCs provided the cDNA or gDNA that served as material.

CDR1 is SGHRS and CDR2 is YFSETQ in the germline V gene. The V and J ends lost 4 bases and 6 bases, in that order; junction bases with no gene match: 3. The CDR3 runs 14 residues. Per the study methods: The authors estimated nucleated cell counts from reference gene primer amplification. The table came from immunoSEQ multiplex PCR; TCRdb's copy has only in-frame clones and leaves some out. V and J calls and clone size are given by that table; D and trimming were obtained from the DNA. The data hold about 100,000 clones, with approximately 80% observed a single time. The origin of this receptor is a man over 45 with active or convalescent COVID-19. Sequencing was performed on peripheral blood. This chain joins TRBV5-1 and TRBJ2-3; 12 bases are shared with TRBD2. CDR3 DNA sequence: TGCGCCAGCAGCCAAACTAGCGGGGGGGATACGCAGTATTTT. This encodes CASSQTSGGDTQYF.